The source of this T cell receptor (beta chain) is a study of T-cell reconstitution after alpha-beta-depleted transplantation in children. With regard to this clonotype: The target antigen is unknown.

Library preparation (for TCRbeta) was performed with unique molecular identifiers. TCRdb re-analysed the PCR reads in MiXCR, keeping a single row per CDR3 protein. The profile covers a few hundred thousand distinct CDR3 sequences, with around 25% appearing a single time and 9.5% to 12% taken by the ten largest. Germline V lookup: CDR1 SGHAT, CDR2 FQNNGV. The CDR3 spans 18 residues. J gave up 5 bases and V 1 base, and 10 bases lay outside the gene matches. Study-level findings and limits: Where alpha-beta T cells came from about two months after transplant was reportedly several hundred expanded graft clones. Once a year had passed after transplant, T-cell counts and diversity came mostly from newly produced T cells.

The J gene is TRBJ2-1, the V gene TRBV11-2, with 11 positions matching TRBD2. The sequence was obtained from a male patient younger than 18 who had a stem cell transplant for acute lymphoblastic leukemia, so the T cells may come from the graft donor. Sequenced here: PBMCs, mostly from graft donor cells, sampled 180 days after TCRalphabeta/CD19-depleted stem cell transplant. The CDR3 sequence: CASSLGRASGRNNNEQFF. The CDR3 nucleotides read TGTGCCAGCAGCTTAGGGAGAGCTAGCGGGAGGAATAACAATGAGCAGTTCTTC.